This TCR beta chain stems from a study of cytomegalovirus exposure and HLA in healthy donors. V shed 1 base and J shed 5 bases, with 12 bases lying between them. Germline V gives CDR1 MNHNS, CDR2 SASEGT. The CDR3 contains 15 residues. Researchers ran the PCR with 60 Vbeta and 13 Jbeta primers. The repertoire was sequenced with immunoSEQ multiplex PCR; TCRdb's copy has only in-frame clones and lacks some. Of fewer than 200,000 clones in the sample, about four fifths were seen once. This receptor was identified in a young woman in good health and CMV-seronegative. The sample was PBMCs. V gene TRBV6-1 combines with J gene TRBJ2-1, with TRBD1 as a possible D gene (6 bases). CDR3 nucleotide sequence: TGTGCCAGCAGTGAAGAAGGGGGATACCACAATGAGCAGTTCTTC. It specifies CASSEEGGYHNEQFF.